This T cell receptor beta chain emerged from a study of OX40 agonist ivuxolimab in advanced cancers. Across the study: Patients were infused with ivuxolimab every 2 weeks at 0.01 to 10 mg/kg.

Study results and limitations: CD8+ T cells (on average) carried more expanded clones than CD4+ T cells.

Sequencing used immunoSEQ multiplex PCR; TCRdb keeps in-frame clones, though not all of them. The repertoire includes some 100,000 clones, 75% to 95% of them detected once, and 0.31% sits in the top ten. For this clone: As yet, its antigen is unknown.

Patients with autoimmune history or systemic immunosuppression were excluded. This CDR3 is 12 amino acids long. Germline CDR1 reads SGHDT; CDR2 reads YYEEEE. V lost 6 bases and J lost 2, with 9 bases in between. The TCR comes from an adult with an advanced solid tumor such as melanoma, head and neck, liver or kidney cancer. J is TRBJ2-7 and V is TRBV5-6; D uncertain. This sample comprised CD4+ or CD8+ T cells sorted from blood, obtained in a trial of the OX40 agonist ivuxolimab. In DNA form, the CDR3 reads TGTGCCAGCACCAAAAGAGCCTACGAGCAGTACTTC. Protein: CASTKRAYEQYF. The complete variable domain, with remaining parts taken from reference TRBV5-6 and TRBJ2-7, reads DAGVTQSPTHLIKTRGQQVTLRCSPKSGHDTVSWYQQALGQGPQFIFQYYEEEERQRGNFPDRFSGHQFPNYSSELNVNALLLGDSALYLCASTKRAYEQYFGPGTRLTVT.